This T cell receptor beta chain is from a study of vaccination and CD4 T cells after COVID-19. Cultured CD4+ T cell DNA underwent sequencing with the Oncomine TCR Beta short-read assay. TCRdb called the PCR reads again in MiXCR, with one record for every CDR3 protein. The data contain approximately 24,000 distinct CDR3 sequences, roughly 27% of them seen just once; the ten biggest clones take up 7% to 7.5%. Per germline, CDR1 DFQATT and CDR2 SNEGSKA (reference sequence). This CDR3 is built from 15 residues. With regard to this clonotype: Its antigen is currently unknown. An end of the junction differs from the germline gene, which may be a read error.

The time point here: late sampling 161 to 241 days after vaccination in three convalescent patients. Regarding treatment: approximately 9-day PBMC culture with coronavirus spike peptide pools or control peptides (ViraFEST assay). The sequence derives from a human donor who had recovered from COVID-19. Sequencing used CD4+ T cells from blood, cultured in vitro, obtained about 7 months after SARS-CoV-2 vaccination. The chain employs TRBV20-1 and TRBJ2-1; a weak D match, TRBD2 (5 bases). The CDR3, as DNA: TGCAGTGCTGGAGATCTGGGGAGCTCCTACAATGAGCAGTTCTTC. Translating gives CSAGDLGSSYNEQFF.